This note documents a single T cell receptor beta chain sequence. Its specific antigen is unknown. The record has no base qualities; no much larger clone is one base away. The sample belongs to a study of blood T cell repertoires in COVID-19 (dated by TCRdb to 2020 to 2021). Regarding the research as a whole: Collaborator samples came from the United States, Italy and Spain and covered acute and convalescent phases of COVID-19. The material from the prospective study consisted of cDNA or gDNA derived from T cells, B-cell-depleted T cells, or PBMCs. Subjects who had been exposed to COVID-19, were actively infected with it, or had recovered from it provided the deeply sampled blood TCRbeta repertoires that made up the dataset. A freely available public database, intended as a resource for researchers studying the immune response to SARS-CoV-2, is where the repertoires were released. Samples were obtained from the ongoing ImmuneRACE study (first 160 participants) and from some 1,200 subjects provided by 6 global collaborators. The sample metadata nearly always contained a de-identified subject ID, COVID-19 status, age in years and sex. Where HLA class I and class II types were available, the types were taken from metadata supplied by the sample provider, not from assay-based typing. Overall results and qualifications from the work: The amount of clinical and demographic metadata varied by source and participant and was provided uncurated.

The immunoSEQ Assay, a bias-controlled multiplex PCR, was used to amplify TCRbeta CDR3 regions from genomic DNA. The paper's processing steps were these. The number of nucleated cells in each sample was estimated by amplification of reference gene primers within the assay. Sequence reads were collapsed and filtered to measure the absolute abundance of every unique TCRbeta CDR3 rearrangement. For each sample, productive Simpson clonality was calculated as the square root of Simpson's diversity index across productive rearrangements. TCRdb stores this immuneACCESS table with in-frame sequences only. Part of the clones is absent; in the studies checked, under half of the shortfall reflects unresolved V genes, and no reason is known for the rest. V and J calls and clone size are given by that table; D and trimming were obtained from the DNA. The sample table records roughly 200,000 clones; roughly 83% of these occur just once. About 27% of the sample lies in the top ten.

CDR1 MNHEY and CDR2 SVGAGI are derived from the germline V gene. From its cysteine to its phenylalanine, the CDR3 spans 13 amino acids. The CDR3 DNA has 39 bases and is translated from base 1. V is shortened by 5 bases, J by 0 bases, and the region joining them spans 7 bases. The collaborating institutions used their own protocols to collect whole blood in K2EDTA tubes. Collaborator samples were shipped for TCRbeta analysis as frozen whole blood, isolated PBMCs, or DNA extracted from either sample type. The sequencing sample was made of peripheral blood. This sequence originates from a man aged 35 to 55 with acute or convalescent COVID-19. The sequence is built from TRBV6-5 and TRBJ1-1, with the identity of the D gene unclear. The DNA sequence is given as TGTGCCAGCAGTCCGGGGTTGAACACTGAAGCTTTCTTT. Its protein product is CASSPGLNTEAFF.